This T cell receptor (beta chain) was identified in a study of response to subunit inactivated influenza vaccine (dated by TCRdb to between 2017 and 2018). With regard to the full study: The study used deep quantitative T cell receptor repertoire profiling to track responses to a trivalent subunit inactivated influenza vaccine. Study-wide findings and limitations: It was suggested by the authors that each seasonal influenza vaccination may recruit only a limited number of new T cells.

Notes on this clonotype: It has no known antigen specificity. Nothing much larger sits one base from this clone, and base qualities are not available.

The library was generated by RT-PCR. Instrument on record: Illumina HiSeq 2500. TCRdb reprocessing: public reads trimmed at Q25 with fastp, clones called with MiXCR, in-frame beta chains kept. When rows share a CDR3 protein, they turn into one entry using the most common DNA and genes. The sample yields more than 450,000 distinct CDR3 sequences; about 12% were counted once. About 10% of the sample comes from the top ten. V is pared back by 3 bases and J by 2 bases, with 14 bases lying between the germline termini. From a lookup of the germline V gene (reference sequence), CDR1 and CDR2 are DFQATT and SNEGSKA. The CDR3 has 14 amino acids, counting the end cysteine and phenylalanine. Only the CDR3 part of the read is kept: 42 bases, read in frame from the first base.

This TCR came from a man aged 50 to 59 who received an inactivated influenza vaccine. Donor details come from another sample of the same person, matched by shared clones. The V gene is TRBV20-1 and the J gene is TRBJ2-7, with the D gene uncertain. Sequenced material: PBMCs from blood, taken on the day of vaccination. The CDR3 reads as follows: CSASTGRFPYEQYF. In nucleotides, the sequence is TGCAGTGCTAGTACCGGCCGGTTTCCCTACGAGCAGTACTTC.